The present TCR beta chain was sequenced within a study of T cell repertoires in cytomegalovirus infection. Study overall: CMV infection and matching HLA type were both indicated by public TCR beta signatures.

This clonotype appeared a single time. Antigen specificity is unknown. TCRdb itself ran the reads through MiXCR, one entry per CDR3 protein. Of about 310,000 distinct CDR3 sequences in the sample, 25% were seen once. Germline V gene sequence: CDR1 MNHNY, CDR2 SVGAGI (reference sequence). V was cut by 6 bases and J by 6 bases, with 17 bases left in between. There are 15 residues in the CDR3. The input for sequencing was cultured PBMCs, taken from culture after CMV antigen stimulation. V and J are TRBV6-6 and TRBJ2-2; possibly TRBD2 for D (6 bases). The TCR sequence derives from a human donor in good health (CMV status not recorded). Some clones in this sample may be carry-over from other donors' samples. The CDR3 nucleotides read TGTGCCAGCAGAGCGGACGCATGGGAGGCCGGGGAGCTGTTTTTT. Translating gives CASRADAWEAGELFF.